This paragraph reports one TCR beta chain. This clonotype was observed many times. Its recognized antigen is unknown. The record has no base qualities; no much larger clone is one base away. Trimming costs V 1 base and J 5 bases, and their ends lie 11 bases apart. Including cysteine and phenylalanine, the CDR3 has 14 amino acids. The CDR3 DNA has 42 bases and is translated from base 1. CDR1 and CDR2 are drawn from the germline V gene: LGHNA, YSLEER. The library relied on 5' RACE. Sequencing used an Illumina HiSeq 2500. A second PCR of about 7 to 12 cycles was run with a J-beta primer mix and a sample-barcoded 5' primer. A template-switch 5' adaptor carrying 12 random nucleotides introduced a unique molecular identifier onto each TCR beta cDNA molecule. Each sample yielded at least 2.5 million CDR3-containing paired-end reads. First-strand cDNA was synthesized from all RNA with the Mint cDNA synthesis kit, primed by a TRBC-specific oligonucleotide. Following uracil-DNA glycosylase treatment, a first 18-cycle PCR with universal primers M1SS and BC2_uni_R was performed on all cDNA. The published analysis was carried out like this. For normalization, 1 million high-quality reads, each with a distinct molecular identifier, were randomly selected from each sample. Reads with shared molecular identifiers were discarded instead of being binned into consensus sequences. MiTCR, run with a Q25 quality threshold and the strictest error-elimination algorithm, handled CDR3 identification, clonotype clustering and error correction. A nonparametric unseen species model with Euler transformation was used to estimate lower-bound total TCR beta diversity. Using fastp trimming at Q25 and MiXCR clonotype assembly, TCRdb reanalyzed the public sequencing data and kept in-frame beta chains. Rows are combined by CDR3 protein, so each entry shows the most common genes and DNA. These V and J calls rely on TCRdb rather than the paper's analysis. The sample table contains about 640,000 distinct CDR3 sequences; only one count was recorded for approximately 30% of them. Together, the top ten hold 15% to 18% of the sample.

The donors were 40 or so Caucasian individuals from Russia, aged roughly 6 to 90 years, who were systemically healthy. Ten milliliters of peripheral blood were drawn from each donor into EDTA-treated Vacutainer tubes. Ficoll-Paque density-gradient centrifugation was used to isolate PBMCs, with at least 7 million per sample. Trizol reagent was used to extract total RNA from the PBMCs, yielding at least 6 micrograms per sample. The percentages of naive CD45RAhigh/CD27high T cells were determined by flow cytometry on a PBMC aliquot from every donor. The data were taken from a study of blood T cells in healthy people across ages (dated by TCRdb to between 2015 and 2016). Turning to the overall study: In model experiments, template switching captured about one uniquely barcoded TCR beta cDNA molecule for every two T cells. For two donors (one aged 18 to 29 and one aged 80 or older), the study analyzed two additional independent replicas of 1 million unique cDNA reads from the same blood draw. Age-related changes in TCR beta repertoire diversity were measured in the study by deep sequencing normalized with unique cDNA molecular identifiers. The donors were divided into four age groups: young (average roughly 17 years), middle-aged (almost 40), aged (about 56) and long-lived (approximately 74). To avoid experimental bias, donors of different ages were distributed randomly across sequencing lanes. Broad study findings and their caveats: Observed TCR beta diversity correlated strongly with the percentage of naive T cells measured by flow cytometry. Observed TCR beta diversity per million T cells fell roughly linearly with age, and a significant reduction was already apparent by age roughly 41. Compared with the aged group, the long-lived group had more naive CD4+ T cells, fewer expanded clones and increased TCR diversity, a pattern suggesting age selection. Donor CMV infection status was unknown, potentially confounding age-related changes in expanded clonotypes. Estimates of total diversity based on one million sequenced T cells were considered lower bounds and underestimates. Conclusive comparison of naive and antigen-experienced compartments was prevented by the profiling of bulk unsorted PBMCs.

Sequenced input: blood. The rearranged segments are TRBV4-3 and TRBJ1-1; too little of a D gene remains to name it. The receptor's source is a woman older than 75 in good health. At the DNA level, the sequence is TGCGCCAGCAGCCAAGGAATAGGTTATACTGAAGCTTTCTTT. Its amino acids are CASSQGIGYTEAFF.